The 15 T cell receptor beta chains in this list originate from one sample, sequenced in a study of regulatory T cells in long-lasting Graves disease. Libraries of TCR beta came from iRepertoire HTBI primers plus Arm-PCR of CDR3 regions. In TCRdb, the multiplex PCR reads were re-called with MiXCR into one record per CDR3 protein. The repertoire has approximately 400,000 distinct CDR3 sequences, 15% of them found once; the top ten carry 16%. Described time point: newly diagnosed GD, antithyroid drugs for less than 3 months. Generation of the TCR library employed RNA extracted from PBMCs. This same sample was also part of a study on T cells in Graves' hyperthyroidism and ophthalmopathy.

Sequenced here: peripheral blood mononuclear cells (PBMCs), sampled at new diagnosis, from a patient treated with antithyroid drugs. These receptors were obtained from a woman aged 25 to 39 with Graves disease.

The chain joins TRBV5-4 to TRBJ2-2; 10 nucleotides line up with TRBD2. The CDR3 has 17 residues. Germline lookup yields CDR1 SGHNT and CDR2 YYREEE (reference sequence). Losses at the gene ends were 4 bases for V and 3 bases for J; bases not matched to a gene: 9. CDR3 in amino acids: CASSRGLAFRDTGELFF. The DNA for the CDR3 is TGTGCCAGCAGCCGGGGACTAGCGTTCAGGGACACCGGGGAGCTGTTTTTT.

This clonotype was observed at least ten times. The V gene is TRBV5-1, the J gene TRBJ2-1; D is ambiguous. This CDR3 spans 12 amino acids. Germline CDR1 reads SGHRS; CDR2 reads YFSETQ. V lost 1 base and J lost 5, with 4 bases in between. The CDR3 DNA reads TGCGCCAGCAGCTTGTCGAACAATGAGCAGTTCTTC. It codes for CASSLSNNEQFF.

This clonotype was detected a few times. The chain has TRBV5-1 and TRBJ2-3, with D perhaps TRBD1 or TRBD2 (5 bases each). V lost 4 bases and J 4 bases, leaving 13 bases between the germline ends. The CDR3 is 14 amino acids. Germline V lookup: CDR1 SGHRS, CDR2 YFSETQ. The CDR3 coding sequence is TGCGCCAGCAGCCCCGAGGGACCCGCAGATACGCAGTATTTT. It specifies CASSPEGPADTQYF.

The V and J genes are TRBV19 and TRBJ2-1, with 10 bases matching TRBD1. The germline V gene encodes CDR1 LNHDA and CDR2 SQIVND (reference sequence). V shed 3 bases, J shed 2 bases, and the junction held 4 bases outside the gene matches. CDR3 size: 16 residues. The CDR3 loop is CASSIRQGATYNEQFF. The CDR3 DNA reads TGTGCCAGTAGTATTCGACAGGGGGCAACCTACAATGAGCAGTTCTTC.

This clonotype has just a few counts. CDR3: CASSWEGEIEAFF. CDR3 nucleotides: TGTGCCAGCAGTTGGGAGGGGGAAATTGAAGCTTTCTTT. The gene calls are TRBV25-1 and TRBJ1-1; possibly TRBD1 for D (6 bases). V lost 5 bases to trimming and J lost 7 bases, with 14 bases between them. This CDR3 comprises 13 residues. The germline gives CDR1 MGHDK, CDR2 SYGVNS.

At least ten counts were recorded for this clonotype. V is TRBV4-2 and J is TRBJ2-7; TRBD2 might be the D (7 bases). V dropped 0 bases and J dropped 0 bases, with 12 bases sitting between them. CDR1 and CDR2 from the germline V gene are LGHNA and YNFKEQ. This CDR3 comprises 16 residues. This CDR3 reads CASSQDMGGGSYEQYF. The CDR3, as DNA: TGTGCCAGCAGCCAAGATATGGGAGGGGGCTCCTACGAGCAGTACTTC.

This clonotype was picked up a small number of times. The DNA is omitted, as the CDR3 cannot be located on it reliably, and the CDR3 follows TCRdb's listing. The gene calls are TRBV7-9 and TRBJ2-7; the table's D call, TRBD2, was not checked against the DNA. From germline, CDR1 is SEHNR and CDR2 FQNEAQ (reference sequence). The CDR3 spans 12 residues, counting both ends. The CDR3: CASSFALGTQLF.

The rearrangement links TRBV24-1 to TRBJ1-2; D unresolved. The V gene's germline CDR1 is KGHDR and CDR2 SFDVKD. The CDR3 extends over 14 amino acids. The V and J ends lost 4 bases and 0 bases respectively, with 8 bases between them. The CDR3 DNA reads as TGTGCCACCAGTGAGTCAGGAGCTAACTATGGCTACACCTTC. Encoded protein: CATSESGANYGYTF.

A note on this clonotype: A much larger clone sits a single nucleotide away, making a read error possible. J is TRBJ2-7 and V is TRBV6-2 or TRBV6-3, with 9 bases fitting TRBD2. Germline CDR1 is MNHEY and CDR2 is SVGEGT. V trimming: 8 bases; J trimming: 4 bases; junction bases outside the gene matches: 6. This CDR3 has 13 amino acids. This CDR3 is CASEGLARYEQYF. CDR3 sequence (DNA): TGTGCCAGCGAGGGACTAGCAAGGTACGAGCAGTACTTC.

This clonotype was picked up many times. As DNA, the CDR3 is TGTGCCGGTTTCGGGACGGGAGGCTACACCTTC. Protein sequence: CAGFGTGGYTF. The rearrangement links TRBV30 to TRBJ1-2, with a tentative D call TRBD1 (5 bases). V dropped 8 bases and J dropped 8 bases, with 15 bases sitting between them. This CDR3 region has 11 residues. Germline assignment: CDR1 GTSNPN and CDR2 SVGIG (reference sequence).

This clonotype has ten or more counts. This sequence joins TRBV19 and TRBJ2-7; 7 nucleotides match TRBD2. Germline trimming cut 6 bases from V and 1 base from J; bases unmatched to any gene: 6. Germline V CDR1 and CDR2: LNHDA, SQIVND (reference sequence). This CDR3 contains 14 residues. In DNA, the CDR3 is TGTGCCAGTAGCACGGGAGGTCGGTCCTACGAGCAGTACTTC. Translation gives CASSTGGRSYEQYF. Together with reference TRBV19 and TRBJ2-7, the CDR3 gives the full variable domain: DGGITQSPKYLFRKEGQNVTLSCEQNLNHDAMYWYRQDPGQGLRLIYYSQIVNDFQKGDIAEGYSVSREKKESFPLTVTSAQKNPTAFYLCASSTGGRSYEQYFGPGTRLTVT.

This clonotype was found many times. The CDR3 DNA sequence: TGTGCCAGCAGTTTAGTTTCGAACGAGCAGTACTTC. Translating gives CASSLVSNEQYF. V and J are TRBV12-3 or TRBV12-4 and TRBJ2-7; D is undetermined. The germline V and J ends were trimmed by 1 base and 5 bases, with 6 bases remaining between them. The CDR3 is 12 residues long.

In its sample, this clonotype was seen a few times. The chain employs TRBV5-1 and TRBJ1-2; D might be TRBD1 (6 bases). V was trimmed by 3 bases and J by 2 bases, leaving 11 bases between them. Germline V CDR1 and CDR2: SGHRS, YFSETQ. This CDR3 has 14 amino acids. CDR3 region: CASSWTDPNYGYTF. The CDR3 DNA follows: TGCGCCAGCAGCTGGACAGACCCGAACTATGGCTACACCTTC.

The V call is TRBV5-6, the J call TRBJ2-5; no reliable D call. V dropped 2 bases and J dropped 5 bases, with 13 bases sitting between them. CDR1 is SGHDT, CDR2 YYEEEE, per germline. The CDR3 loop spans 14 amino acids. The CDR3 here is CASSLFLGGETQYF. In nucleotides, the CDR3 is TGTGCCAGCAGCTTATTTCTGGGTGGTGAGACCCAGTACTTC.

The CDR3: CASQRRGQGSPSGELFF. CDR3 DNA sequence: TGTGCCAGCCAGCGCCGCGGACAGGGATCCCCCAGCGGGGAGCTGTTTTTT. J is TRBJ2-2 and V is TRBV12-3 or TRBV12-4, with 8 bases fitting TRBD1. Losses at the gene ends were 8 bases for V and 7 bases for J; bases not matched to a gene: 18. This CDR3 spans 17 amino acids.